This TCR beta chain stems from a study of early T cells in non-severe SARS-CoV-2 infection. Study-level background: Chains from this unsorted whole-blood bulk RNA could not be paired. Study results and limitations: Matches to VDJdb favored anti-spike CD8 responses and missed private and CD4 specificities.

The library protocol tagged individual cDNA molecules with unique molecular identifiers. One entry per CDR3 protein results from TCRdb running MiXCR on the 5' RACE reads. The repertoire holds tens of thousands of distinct CDR3 sequences, with around 11% as singletons. The J segment lost 0 bases and the V segment lost 3 bases, leaving 4 bases of the junction unmatched. The CDR3 covers 17 residues. With respect to this clonotype: Its antigen remains unidentified.

The material sequenced was whole blood. This receptor was identified in an adult who was a healthcare worker with PCR-confirmed SARS-CoV-2 infection or an uninfected control (not recorded which). The chain employs TRBV12-3 or TRBV12-4 and TRBJ2-7, with 14 bases fitting TRBD2. As DNA, the CDR3 is TGTGCCAGCAGTTTCAGGACTAGCGGGAGGAGCTCCTACGAGCAGTACTTC. Translating gives CASSFRTSGRSSYEQYF.